This T cell receptor (beta chain) is from a study of response to subunit inactivated influenza vaccine (dated by TCRdb to the late 2010s). With respect to the entire study: The study used deep quantitative T cell receptor repertoire profiling to track responses to a trivalent subunit inactivated influenza vaccine.

The paper as a whole reports these results and caveats: The authors proposed that each seasonal influenza vaccination may bring in only a limited number of new T cells.

This clonotype was detected ten times or more. The antigen it recognizes is unknown. Base qualities are not provided; no much larger clone lies one nucleotide away. V is reduced by 0 bases and J by 11 bases, leaving a spacing of 8 bases between them. CDR1 and CDR2 (SGHRS, YFSETQ) derive from the germline V gene. Including cysteine and phenylalanine, the CDR3 has 11 amino acids. The sequence is cut down to CDR3 DNA, 33 bases in frame from base 1. The method was RT-PCR. The sample was run on an Illumina HiSeq 2500. The public sequencing data were trimmed at Q25 with fastp and processed into clonotypes with MiXCR by TCRdb, which kept only in-frame beta chains. Under each unique CDR3 protein, matching rows form one entry showing the most common genes and DNA. The sample table lists 500,000 to 750,000 distinct CDR3 sequences, around 15% of them with a count of one. 11% of the sample comes from the top ten.

The specimen was PBMCs from blood, collected 11 to 12 days after vaccination. The chain is assembled from TRBV5-1 and TRBJ1-1; a weak D assignment points to TRBD1 (5 bases agree). The sequence was collected from a man aged 50 to 60 who received an inactivated influenza vaccine. Donor details come from another sample of the same person, matched by shared clones. In nucleotide form, the sequence is TGCGCCAGCAGCTTGGGGAGGGGTGCTTTCTTT. Its product reads: CASSLGRGAFF.